The present TCR beta chain was sequenced within a study of cytomegalovirus exposure and HLA in healthy donors. Study as a whole: A subsequent analysis reported that the 120 or so validation repertoires were produced on the same platform that had also been used for the roughly 710 first-cohort repertoires. Overall study findings and caveats: Most TCR sequences were uncommon, yet certain public TCRs appeared in many donors. First-cohort TCR clusters tended to co-occur in the 120 or so validation repertoires, a later analysis found.

Profiling relied on immunoSEQ multiplex PCR, and the TCRdb table lists in-frame clones only, not all of them. The data hold about 240,000 clones, with approximately 90% observed a single time. The junction had 4 bases not matched to a gene; V was cut back by 7 bases and J by 0 bases. This CDR3 comprises 14 residues. The germline V gene encodes CDR1 SEHNR and CDR2 FQNEAQ (reference sequence). About this clone: Its target is not known.

Donors were drawn from the approximately 120-subject validation cohort, separate from the 666-subject first cohort. This TCR was sampled from a young man in good health and CMV-seronegative. Sequencing was carried out using PBMCs. This chain links TRBV7-9 with TRBJ1-1; 8 bases agree with TRBD1. For the CDR3, the DNA is TGTGCCAGCAACCAGGACAGGGTGAACACTGAAGCTTTCTTT. Its protein product is CASNQDRVNTEAFF.